This is a list of T cell receptor beta chains from one sample in a study of cytomegalovirus exposure and HLA in healthy donors. The repertoire was sequenced with immunoSEQ multiplex PCR; TCRdb's copy has only in-frame clones and lacks some. The sample contains roughly 71,000 clones, 62% of which appear only once. The sample consisted of PBMCs. Source of these receptors: a man aged 30-40 years in good health and CMV-seronegative. The CDR3 runs from the conserved cysteine through the conserved F or W. Fields, in order: D gene, V gene, CDR3 length, clone size, J gene, CDR3 protein, CDR3 DNA. The D gene is left open where the match is weak. Expanded clones get a size class; other rows say once, few or many, or leave the size out.

TRBD2,TRBV7-6,14,.,TRBJ2-7,CASSSGLAVDEQYF,TGTGCCAGCAGCTCGGGACTAGCGGTCGACGAGCAGTACTTC
.,TRBV15,14,.,TRBJ2-7,CATSRDRTAYEQYF,TGTGCCACCAGCAGAGATCGGACAGCCTACGAGCAGTACTTC
TRBD1,TRBV7-9,15,.,TRBJ1-1,CASSLGGTGNTEAFF,TGTGCCAGCAGCTTAGGTGGGACAGGGAACACTGAAGCTTTCTTT
TRBD2,TRBV7-2,16,.,TRBJ2-7,CASSLAAAGVSYEQYF,TGTGCCAGCAGCTTAGCGGCGGCGGGGGTCTCCTACGAGCAGTACTTC
.,TRBV20-1,11,.,TRBJ2-5,CSAQAQETQYF,TGCAGTGCGCAAGCTCAAGAGACCCAGTACTTC
.,TRBV6-1,14,.,TRBJ2-3,CASSLVRGTDTQYF,TGTGCCAGCAGTCTGGTCAGGGGCACAGATACGCAGTATTTT
.,TRBV6-1,14,.,TRBJ2-5,CASSGGGLGETQYF,TGTGCCAGCAGTGGGGGGGGCCTGGGAGAGACCCAGTACTTC
TRBD1,TRBV30,14,.,TRBJ1-5,CAWSVGTANQPQHF,TGTGCCTGGAGCGTCGGGACAGCCAATCAGCCCCAGCATTTT
TRBD1,TRBV10-3,13,.,TRBJ1-6,CAISYRGDSPLHF,TGTGCCATCTCCTACAGGGGCGATTCACCCCTCCACTTT
TRBD1,TRBV2,13,.,TRBJ1-2,CAKETGGSYGYTF,TGTGCCAAAGAGACAGGGGGGTCCTATGGCTACACCTTC
.,TRBV11-2,12,.,TRBJ2-7,CASSPGSSRRYF,TGTGCCAGCAGCCCAGGGTCCAGTCGACGGTACTTC
.,TRBV6-5,14,.,TRBJ2-1,CASRDYIRGNEQFF,TGTGCCAGCAGGGACTATATTCGGGGGAATGAGCAGTTCTTC
.,TRBV29-1,12,.,TRBJ1-2,CSVEADNYGYTF,TGCAGCGTTGAGGCGGATAACTATGGCTACACCTTC
TRBD1,TRBV27,13,.,TRBJ2-7,CASRRTGGYEQYF,TGTGCCAGCAGGCGTACAGGGGGCTACGAGCAGTACTTC
.,TRBV29-1,13,few,TRBJ2-7,CSVEGPGLPEQYF,TGCAGCGTTGAAGGGCCAGGGCTCCCCGAGCAGTACTTC
TRBD1,TRBV30,14,.,TRBJ1-5,CAWSQGVRNQPQHF,TGTGCCTGGAGCCAGGGGGTTCGGAATCAGCCCCAGCATTTT
.,TRBV9,13,.,TRBJ2-2,CASSSSNTGELFF,TGTGCCAGCAGCTCGAGTAACACCGGGGAGCTGTTTTTT
.,TRBV7-8,16,.,TRBJ2-6,CASSSRVFGGANVLTF,TGTGCCAGCAGCTCCAGGGTTTTTGGTGGGGCCAACGTCCTGACTTTC
.,TRBV7-6,16,few,TRBJ1-1,CASSSRPKEGNTEAFF,TGTGCCAGCAGCTCGCGTCCCAAGGAGGGGAACACTGAAGCTTTCTTT
.,TRBV11-2,15,few,TRBJ2-7,CASSLSPGTSYEQYF,TGTGCCAGCAGCTTAAGTCCAGGTACCTCCTACGAGCAGTACTTC
TRBD1,TRBV18,16,once,TRBJ1-6,CASSPTSGQWRSPLHF,TGTGCCAGCTCACCAACGTCGGGACAGTGGAGGTCACCCCTCCACTTT
TRBD2,TRBV14,16,.,TRBJ2-1,CASSQEGRGGRDEQFF,TGTGCCAGCAGCCAAGAGGGGCGGGGGGGCCGCGATGAGCAGTTCTTC
.,TRBV7-9,14,.,TRBJ1-1,CASSSAGSHTEAFF,TGTGCCAGCAGCTCCGCGGGTTCGCACACTGAAGCTTTCTTT
.,TRBV7-2,15,.,TRBJ1-2,CASSLDPTANYGYTF,TGTGCCAGCAGCTTAGATCCGACAGCTAACTATGGCTACACCTTC
.,TRBV6-1,14,.,TRBJ1-1,CASSEARGYTEAFF,TGTGCCAGCAGTGAAGCGAGGGGGTACACTGAAGCTTTCTTT
.,TRBV15,13,.,TRBJ1-1,CATSKYRNTEAFF,TGTGCCACCAGCAAATACAGGAACACTGAAGCTTTCTTT
.,TRBV7-2,14,.,TRBJ2-5,CASSLEGEWETQYF,TGTGCCAGCAGCTTAGAGGGAGAGTGGGAGACCCAGTACTTC
TRBD2,TRBV5-1,18,.,TRBJ2-2,CASSLVLAGGWNTGELFF,TGCGCCAGCAGCTTGGTCCTAGCGGGGGGCTGGAACACCGGGGAGCTGTTTTTT
.,TRBV7-2,13,.,TRBJ2-7,CASSLGAADEQYF,TGTGCCAGCAGCTTAGGGGCAGCCGACGAGCAGTACTTC
.,TRBV14,14,few,TRBJ2-1,CASSLSSSYNEQFF,TGTGCCAGCAGCCTATCGAGCTCCTACAATGAGCAGTTCTTC
TRBD1,TRBV4-1,15,.,TRBJ1-5,CASSQVTGGGQPQHF,TGCGCCAGCAGCCAAGTTACAGGGGGAGGTCAGCCCCAGCATTTT
.,TRBV30,13,.,TRBJ1-3,CAWGGSLGNTIYF,TGTGCCTGGGGAGGTAGTCTGGGGAACACCATATATTTT
.,TRBV5-6,11,.,TRBJ2-1,CASIREDEQFF,TGTGCCAGCATCCGTGAGGATGAGCAGTTCTTC
.,TRBV7-9,11,few,TRBJ2-1,CASSFQAEQFF,TGTGCCAGCAGCTTTCAGGCTGAGCAGTTCTTC
.,TRBV30,14,few,TRBJ1-2,CAWSVHRTNYGYTF,TGTGCCTGGAGTGTACACAGGACAAACTATGGCTACACCTTC
TRBD2,TRBV5-4,15,.,TRBJ2-3,CASSYPSGGTDTQYF,TGTGCCAGCAGCTATCCTAGCGGGGGCACAGATACGCAGTATTTT
.,TRBV2,13,.,TRBJ1-2,CASSLQSNYGYTF,TGTGCCAGCAGTTTACAGTCAAACTATGGCTACACCTTC
TRBD1,TRBV9,15,few,TRBJ2-3,CASSVGTGPTDTQYF,TGTGCCAGCAGCGTAGGGACAGGGCCCACAGATACGCAGTATTTT
TRBD1,TRBV29-1,13,.,TRBJ1-2,CSVARGSYYGYTF,TGCAGCGTTGCCAGGGGGTCATACTATGGCTACACCTTC
.,TRBV6-1,15,.,TRBJ1-2,CASSDPVGQAYGYTF,TGTGCCAGCAGTGACCCAGTGGGACAAGCCTATGGCTACACCTTC
.,TRBV2,13,few,TRBJ2-7,CASSAVTAYEQYF,TGTGCCAGCAGTGCTGTGACAGCCTACGAGCAGTACTTC
.,TRBV7-2,15,.,TRBJ2-7,CASSLAQGKPYEQYF,TGTGCCAGCAGCTTAGCGCAGGGGAAACCCTACGAGCAGTACTTC
TRBD2,TRBV6-5,14,.,TRBJ2-5,CASSTRGIAGGEYF,TGTGCCAGCAGTACCCGAGGGATAGCGGGGGGAGAGTACTTC
TRBD2,TRBV11-2,18,.,TRBJ2-7,CASSSVFQLAESSYEQYF,TGTGCCAGCAGCTCGGTATTTCAACTAGCGGAAAGCTCCTACGAGCAGTACTTC
.,TRBV7-2,17,few,TRBJ1-2,CASSWSRQFNTNYGYTF,TGTGCCAGCAGCTGGAGCAGACAGTTCAATACTAACTATGGCTACACCTTC
.,TRBV11-3,13,.,TRBJ2-2,CASSPGNTGELFF,TGTGCCAGCAGCCCCGGGAACACCGGGGAGCTGTTTTTT
.,TRBV19,14,.,TRBJ1-5,CASSTRQFNQPQHF,TGTGCCAGTAGTACCCGACAGTTCAATCAGCCCCAGCATTTT
.,TRBV4-1,18,.,TRBJ1-5,CASSQDPIGGDSNQPQHF,TGCGCCAGCAGCCAAGATCCGATCGGAGGTGATAGCAATCAGCCCCAGCATTTT
TRBD1,TRBV5-1,15,.,TRBJ2-5,CASSLATGEVETQYF,TGCGCCAGCAGCTTGGCGACAGGGGAAGTGGAGACCCAGTACTTC
.,TRBV18,14,.,TRBJ1-1,CASSPGQPNTEAFF,TGTGCCAGCTCACCCGGACAGCCGAACACTGAAGCTTTCTTT
.,TRBV4-2,19,once,TRBJ2-5,CASSQAGSATGRGQETQYF,TGTGCCAGCAGCCAAGCAGGTTCCGCTACAGGGAGGGGTCAAGAGACCCAGTACTTC